The following is a T cell receptor beta chain sequence with its context. The antigen this receptor binds is unknown. The sample holds no much larger clone one base away, and base qualities are not on file. The sample originates from a study of long-term antiretroviral therapy in people with HIV (dated by TCRdb to between 2021 and 2022). Context from the whole study: Collection of the earliest samples took place about a decade ahead of the 2015 WHO recommendation for immediate ART, at a time when ART was typically delayed until CD4 counts fell. Of the roughly 30 participants with HIV, ten to eleven were female. Whether ART initiation and durable HIV suppression were associated with changes in peripheral blood TRB repertoire composition and diversity was tested in a retrospective serial study. From some 28 adults with confirmed HIV infection, the cohort provided fewer than 200 cryopreserved PBMC samples, gathered serially across a mean of about six years (range 1-12). No cross-contamination during QIAcube processing turned up in test extractions that ran a monoclonal T-cell line alongside more than 30 polyclonal samples. General findings and caveats noted by the study authors: The repertoire was dominated across all time points by expanded TRB clones identified before ART initiation, although this dominance was seen to fluctuate and to decrease in many PLHIV after ART. Inferences about post-ART repertoire changes are limited because no data were available on ART adherence, viral resistance or therapy changes. Narrower CDR3 length ranges were observed in HIV repertoires than in controls, and an antigen-experienced repertoire with only a slight naive shift after ART was suggested by the network structure. Because cell numbers in pre-ART samples were limited, unsorted PBMC were profiled instead of sorted CD4+ and CD8+ T cells. Since PBMC availability was limited, sequencing covered only the TCR beta chain, with no alpha chain pairing. The samples span the years 2004 to 2017, and the ART regimens used at that time may not be as effective as current regimens. A significant increase in TRB diversity was found to be associated with ART initiation, although TRB diversity was observed to remain significantly below that of transplant donor controls even after long-term ART.

The immunoSEQ hsTCRB v3.0 assay was used at survey level resolution to sequence the TRB variable region. The target sequencing depth for TRB was about 35,000-50,000 T-cell genomes per sample. TRB libraries were pooled and sequenced on an Illumina MiSeq using a v3 150-cycle kit. Regarding the original processing steps: Repertoire analysis was run in R within a reproducible Nextflow workflow that covered QC, data transformation and analysis. LymphoSeq2, an R package for exploring AIRR-Seq data, was used to implement the custom analyses. A handful of samples that produced fewer than 5000 total TRB sequences were removed, so some 190 HIV repertoires were analyzed. Of the 180 to 200 retained HIV repertoires, approximately 60 were collected before and 120 to 130 after ART initiation. Repertoires were downsampled to 5000 TRB nucleotide sequences, with summary statistics averaged over 100 downsampling iterations. The analysis kept only TRB sequences whose CDR3 regions were at least seven amino acids long. Diversity was assessed using a clonality score derived from Shannon entropy and using the Gini coefficient. In the repertoire networks, any two of the top 5000 CDR3 amino acid sequences were connected whenever the two sequences differed by an edit distance of one. GLIPH2 predicted antigen specificity groups and MHC restriction for TRB CDR3 amino acid sequences. CDR3 amino acid sequences were matched against VDJdb and McPAS-TCR to flag known CMV, EBV, HIV or tissue antigen associations. Pre-ART, post-ART and control groups were compared with Wilcoxon signed-rank tests and Holm-Bonferroni correction. This immuneACCESS table, as held by TCRdb, lists in-frame sequences with V and J called but not all clones. Of the missing ones, under half trace to an unresolved V gene in checked studies; the others have no known cause. V and J calls and clone size follow that table, whereas D and trimming were derived from the DNA. The sample profile shows 25,000 to 35,000 clones; approximately 90% of them were found once. The ten largest clones take up approximately 4% of the sample.

To be included, a participant needed at least one PBMC sample from before ART initiation plus at least two post-ART samples. Treatment was received in the United States of America by all participants with HIV. Before DNA extraction, cryopreserved samples of about 0.95-11 million PBMC were thawed and then washed. At the time of the earliest PBMC sample, participants with HIV were aged between about 20 and 54 years. Per participant, PBMC samples came from 1-4 timepoints prior to ART initiation and 2-8 timepoints following ART initiation, for a median of 7 samples. For every participant, serial HIV viral load, CD4+ T-cell count, ART history and demographic data were obtained. Genomic DNA was extracted from unsorted PBMC with a Qiagen kit on a QIAcube, with processing performed in batches of 12 samples. Sequences were derived from unsorted PBMCs, sampled 3.1 years after starting antiretroviral therapy. The source of this sequence is a young man with HIV.

The CDR3 corresponds to CAAPGQSNTEAFF. Read as DNA, the sequence is TGTGCCGCACCGGGACAGTCGAACACTGAAGCTTTCTTT. The rearrangement joined TRBV6-1 to TRBJ1-1, and 7 junctional nucleotides match TRBD1. Including cysteine and phenylalanine, the CDR3 has 13 amino acids. The read is trimmed to its CDR3 DNA, 39 bases read in frame from base 1. The germline V and J ends show losses of 11 bases and 1 base respectively, and no gene match explains 7 bases of the junction. According to the germline V gene, CDR1 reads MNHNS and CDR2 reads SASEGT.